The 24 T cell receptor beta chains reported below all come from one sample, sequenced in a study of T cell clones after liver transplantation. Sequencing used immunoSEQ multiplex PCR; TCRdb keeps in-frame clones, though not all of them. Found here are 50,000 or so clones, about 69% of them singletons; the top ten hold more than 9%. The input for sequencing was CD4+ T cells from blood, taken around 52 months after liver transplant. Receptor source: a human patient who received a liver transplant. Some T cells may be transferred from the graft donor.

The chain joins TRBV7-2 to TRBJ1-6, with D unclear. Germline CDR1 is SGHTA and CDR2 is FQGNSA. The CDR3 consists of 15 residues. The ends were cut back, 0 bases at V and 7 bases at J, with 10 bases in the middle. The CDR3 coding sequence is TGTGCCAGCAGCTTAGCTGTGGGCCCGAATTCACCCCTCCACTTT. Its protein is CASSLAVGPNSPLHF.

In its sample, this clone was seen a few times. This chain links TRBV27 with TRBJ1-4, with D unresolved. CDR1 MNHEY and CDR2 SMNVEV come from the germline V gene (reference sequence). The CDR3 has 10 amino acids. Trimming pared 5 bases from V and 14 bases from J, leaving 9 bases between. As DNA, the CDR3 is TGTGCCAGCAGTGGATTGATCCTGTTTTTT. Translated: CASSGLILFF.

This clone was counted between two and nine times. The chain links TRBV6-5 to TRBJ1-3; D uncertain. Trimming cost V 0 bases and J 2 bases, with 2 bases left between them. The V gene's germline CDR1 is MNHEY and CDR2 SVGAGI. The CDR3 loop spans 13 amino acids. Written as DNA, the CDR3 is TGTGCCAGCAGTTACTCGACTGGAAACACCATATATTTT. This sequence encodes CASSYSTGNTIYF.

This clone was picked up one time. The genes are TRBV9 and TRBJ2-5; 7 bases line up with TRBD2. The CDR3 contains 14 residues. Germline lookup yields CDR1 SGDLS and CDR2 YYNGEE. V gave up 3 bases and J gave up 4 bases; unmatched junction bases: 6. The chain's CDR3 is CASSERGEGETQYF. For the CDR3, the DNA is TGTGCCAGCAGCGAGAGAGGGGAGGGAGAGACCCAGTACTTC. The whole variable domain, filled in from reference TRBV9 and TRBJ2-5, reads DSGVTQTPKHLITATGQRVTLRCSPRSGDLSVYWYQQSLDQGLQFLIQYYNGEERAKGNILERFSAQQFPDLHSELNLSSLELGDSALYFCASSERGEGETQYFGPGTRLLVL.

The chain uses TRBV30 and TRBJ2-1; 8 nucleotides line up with TRBD1. This CDR3 region has 14 residues. J gave up 7 bases and V 2 bases, and 7 bases lay outside the gene matches. Germline values: CDR1 GTSNPN, CDR2 SVGIG (reference sequence). In nucleotides, the CDR3 is TGTGCCTGGAGTCTTCGGACAGGGAGGAATGAGCAGTTCTTC. This gives the protein CAWSLRTGRNEQFF.

This clone was counted a few times. The rearrangement links TRBV19 to TRBJ2-3; D possibly corresponds to TRBD2 (6 bases). The CDR3 is 11 amino acids. Germline CDR1 LNHDA, CDR2 SQIVND (reference sequence). V lost 7 bases, J lost 4 bases, and 6 bases lay in between. The CDR3 nucleotides are TGTGCCAGTACGGGGGCAGATACGCAGTATTTT. Translating gives CASTGADTQYF.

This clone was counted a single time. The V gene is TRBV2, the J gene TRBJ2-6; a weak D match, TRBD2 (6 bases). Between the trimmed V and J ends, which lost 0 bases and 13 bases, there was a span of 22 bases. The CDR3 is 17 residues long. Germline values: CDR1 SNHLY, CDR2 FYNNEI. CDR3 region: CASSEAYGAITRGVLTF. DNA of the CDR3: TGTGCCAGCAGTGAAGCTTACGGAGCCATTACTCGGGGGGTCCTGACTTTC.

The chain is built from TRBV5-1 and TRBJ2-2, with TRBD1 identical over 7 bases. Germline V CDR1 and CDR2: SGHRS, YFSETQ. The V segment lost 3 bases and the J segment 4 bases; nucleotides outside the gene matches: 3. This CDR3 is built from 14 residues. The CDR3 DNA reads as TGCGCCAGCAGCTGGACAGGTGCCACCGGGGAGCTGTTTTTT. Protein product: CASSWTGATGELFF. Full variable domain (remainder filled in from reference TRBV5-1 and TRBJ2-2): KAGVTQTPRYLIKTRGQQVTLSCSPISGHRSVSWYQQTPGQGLQFLFEYFSETQRNKGNFPGRFSGRQFSNSRSEMNVSTLELGDSALYLCASSWTGATGELFFGEGSRLTVL.

This clone was recorded a few times. The chain carries TRBV5-4 and TRBJ1-2; no definite D call. The CDR3 is 13 residues long. Trimming pared 0 bases from V and 8 bases from J, leaving 11 bases between. CDR1 is SGHNT and CDR2 is YYREEE in the germline V gene (reference sequence). The CDR3 bases are TGTGCCAGCAGCTTGGTAAACAGTCGGGGCTACACCTTC. As protein: CASSLVNSRGYTF.

This clone was counted once. This chain connects TRBV6-6 to TRBJ1-5; 7 bases are shared with TRBD1. Trimming took 6 bases from V and 0 from J; bases not matched to a gene: 8. This CDR3 region has 16 residues. CDR1 is MNHNY and CDR2 is SVGAGI in the germline V gene (reference sequence). The CDR3 DNA sequence: TGTGCCAGCAGGCCCGGGACAGCCCATAGCAATCAGCCCCAGCATTTT. Its protein is CASRPGTAHSNQPQHF.

This clone was detected a few times. CDR3 bases: TGTGCCAGCAGCTTAACGAGGTACAATGAGCAGTTCTTC. This codes for CASSLTRYNEQFF. This chain joins TRBV7-3 and TRBJ2-1; D is ambiguous. This CDR3 spans 13 amino acids. The germline V gene encodes CDR1 SGHTA and CDR2 FQGTGA. V shed 0 bases and J shed 4 bases, with 4 bases lying between them.

The chain uses TRBV25-1 and TRBJ1-2; D possibly corresponds to TRBD1 (5 bases). Germline-derived CDR1 and CDR2 are MGHDK and SYGVNS. The CDR3 runs 16 residues. Trimming took 5 bases from V and 5 from J, leaving 21 bases between them. The CDR3 sequence is CASSRSGGPGEYGYTF. The CDR3 coding sequence is TGTGCCAGCAGTCGAAGTGGGGGACCTGGTGAATATGGCTACACCTTC.

The V and J genes are TRBV6-5 and TRBJ2-2; 7 nucleotides align to TRBD1. The CDR3 totals 15 residues. With V trimmed by 6 bases and J by 1 base, 5 bases remained unmatched. The germline gives CDR1 MNHEY, CDR2 SVGAGI. CDR3 nucleotides: TGTGCCAGCAGCCCCAGACAGGGGAACACCGGGGAGCTGTTTTTT. Its translation is CASSPRQGNTGELFF.

V is TRBV11-2 and J is TRBJ2-7, with unresolved D. Germline V gene sequence: CDR1 SGHAT, CDR2 FQNNGV. The CDR3 extends over 17 amino acids. Trimming pared 7 bases from V and 0 bases from J, leaving 22 bases between. CDR3 bases: TGTGCCAGCACCCCAAACCCTACGGCTAGAGCCTCCTACGAGCAGTACTTC. Its translation is CASTPNPTARASYEQYF. Complete variable domain (other parts from reference TRBV11-2 and TRBJ2-7): EAGVAQSPRYKIIEKRQSVAFWCNPISGHATLYWYQQILGQGPKLLIQFQNNGVVDDSQLPKDRFSAERLKGVDSTLKIQPAKLEDSAVYLCASTPNPTARASYEQYFGPGTRLTVT.

The chain combines TRBV9 with TRBJ1-1; D unresolved. V was cut by 4 bases and J by 10 bases, with 20 bases left in between. This CDR3 has 14 amino acids. The V gene's germline CDR1 is SGDLS and CDR2 YYNGEE. The CDR3 DNA reads TGTGCCAGCAGCCCCTTTAGGGATCAGATAGGAGCTTTCTTT. Translating gives CASSPFRDQIGAFF.

This chain links TRBV28 with TRBJ2-3; TRBD2 matches at 11 bases. V dropped 6 bases and J dropped 3; count of bases not matched to a gene: 8. The CDR3 contains 16 residues. CDR1 and CDR2 (germline): MDHEN, SYDVKM. This chain's CDR3 is CASSSILAGETDTQYF. CDR3 nucleotide sequence: TGTGCCAGCAGCTCGATACTAGCGGGGGAAACAGATACGCAGTATTTT.

The CDR3 loop is CASSPQGSGEAFF. In nucleotides, the CDR3 is TGTGCCAGCAGTCCACAGGGGTCGGGTGAAGCTTTCTTT. The rearrangement joins TRBV7-9 to TRBJ1-1; 7 nucleotides match TRBD1. The length of the CDR3 is 13 residues. V lost 6 bases to trimming and J lost 7 bases; unmatched junction nucleotides: 8. Germline V gene lookup returns CDR1 SEHNR and CDR2 FQNEAQ (reference sequence).

The chain joins TRBV9 to TRBJ2-3; 9 bases are a match to TRBD2. Germline CDR1 reads SGDLS; CDR2 reads YYNGEE. There are 15 residues in the CDR3. V dropped 2 bases and J dropped 2; count of bases not matched to a gene: 3. The CDR3 nucleotides read TGTGCCAGCAGCGTCGTAGCGGGGGACACAGATACGCAGTATTTT. The encoded protein is CASSVVAGDTDTQYF.

This chain connects TRBV18 to TRBJ2-7, with 8 bases that match TRBD1. This CDR3 has 14 amino acids. Germline CDR1 reads KGHSH; CDR2 reads LQKENI. The V gene end was trimmed by 4 bases and the J gene end by 5 bases; junction bases not matched to a gene: 7. The CDR3, as DNA: TGTGCCAGCTCACGCGGACAGGGCTGGGACGAGCAGTACTTC. The encoded protein is CASSRGQGWDEQYF.

This clone was detected only a few times. The chain links TRBV7-9 to TRBJ2-3, with a possible D match to TRBD1 (6 bases). Germline CDR1 is SEHNR and CDR2 is FQNEAQ (reference sequence). The CDR3 has 13 amino acids. V was trimmed by 1 base and J by 9 bases, leaving 11 bases between them. CDR3 coding DNA: TGTGCCAGCAGCTTAGATGGGGGCATGACGCAGTATTTT. Protein product: CASSLDGGMTQYF. Based on the CDR3 plus reference TRBV7-9 and TRBJ2-3, the full variable domain is DTGVSQNPRHKITKRGQNVTFRCDPISEHNRLYWYRQTLGQGPEFLTYFQNEAQLEKSRLLSDRFSAERPKGSFSTLEIQRTEQGDSAMYLCASSLDGGMTQYFGPGTRLTVL.

This clone was observed a handful of times. The CDR3 bases are TGTGCCAGCAGTTTAGAGGGAGAGCAGTTCTTC. Protein: CASSLEGEQFF. The V gene is TRBV28, the J gene TRBJ2-1; D perhaps matches TRBD2 (5 bases). The CDR3 is 11 amino acids. Germline V gene lookup returns CDR1 MDHEN and CDR2 SYDVKM. Trimming removed 2 bases at V and 10 bases at J, with 6 bases between.

About this clone: The junction departs from germline at one end; a sequencing error may be responsible. The chain is built from TRBV7-7 and TRBJ2-3; D assignment may be TRBD1 or TRBD2 (6 bases each). Germline V gives CDR1 SSHAT, CDR2 FNYEAQ (reference sequence). This CDR3 contains 14 residues. The CDR3 loop reads CASSPLGGADTQYF. The CDR3, as DNA: TGTGCTAGCAGCCCTTTGGGGGGCGCAGATACGCAGTATTTT.

This chain connects TRBV4-1 to TRBJ1-4, with D tentatively TRBD1 (5 bases). The germline V and J ends were trimmed by 2 bases and 5 bases, with 15 bases remaining between them. The CDR3 spans 16 residues. Germline V gene sequence: CDR1 MGHRA, CDR2 YSYEKL. The CDR3 DNA sequence: TGCGCCAGCAGCCAAATGGGGGACGGGGGAAATGAAAAACTGTTTTTT. It encodes CASSQMGDGGNEKLFF.

This clone is classed as medium-sized. V and J are TRBV6-5 and TRBJ1-1, with 7 bases aligning to TRBD1. This CDR3 comprises 12 residues. V dropped 6 bases and J dropped 4; count of bases not matched to a gene: 2. CDR1 MNHEY and CDR2 SVGAGI come from the germline V gene. The CDR3 DNA sequence: TGTGCCAGCAGCAGACAGGGCACTGAAGCTTTCTTT. Translating gives CASSRQGTEAFF.